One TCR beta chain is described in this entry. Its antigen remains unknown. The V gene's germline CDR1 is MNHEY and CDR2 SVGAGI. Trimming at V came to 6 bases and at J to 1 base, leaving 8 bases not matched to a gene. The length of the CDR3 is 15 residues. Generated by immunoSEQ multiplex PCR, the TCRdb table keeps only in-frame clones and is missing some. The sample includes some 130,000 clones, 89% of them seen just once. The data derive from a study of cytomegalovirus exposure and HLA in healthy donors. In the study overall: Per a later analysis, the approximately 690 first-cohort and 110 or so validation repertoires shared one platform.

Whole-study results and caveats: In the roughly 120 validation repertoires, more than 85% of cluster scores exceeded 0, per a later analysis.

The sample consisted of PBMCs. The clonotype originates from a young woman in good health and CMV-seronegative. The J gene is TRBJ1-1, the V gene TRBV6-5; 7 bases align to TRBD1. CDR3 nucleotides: TGTGCCAGCAGACCCTGGACAGGTGGGAACACTGAAGCTTTCTTT. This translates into CASRPWTGGNTEAFF.